This T cell receptor (beta chain) was observed in a study of T cell changes during pregnancy in multiple sclerosis. Sequencing used immunoSEQ multiplex PCR; TCRdb keeps in-frame clones, though not all of them. The sample carries roughly 47,000 clones, under 95% recorded once. CDR1 MDHEN and CDR2 SYDVKM come from the germline V gene. The V end was cut by 5 bases, the J end by 0 bases, with 20 bases between. The CDR3 runs to 17 residues. V and J are TRBV28 and TRBJ2-7, with a possible D match to TRBD2 (6 bases). The source of this sequence is a female donor with multiple sclerosis, enrolled in a pregnancy study. Source: CD8+ T cells from peripheral blood mononuclear cells, taken before pregnancy. CDR3 sequence reads: CASSAKTGSFVSYEQYF. The CDR3 bases are TGTGCCAGCAGTGCTAAGACCGGGAGCTTTGTCTCCTACGAGCAGTACTTC.